The clone carrying this T cell receptor beta chain was seen a few times. It was from unfractionated whole blood that total RNA was extracted. This sample was taken from a study of human T cells and chemical hapten exposure. The CDR3 is 14 amino acids. V lost 6 bases and J lost 2; bases outside the gene matches: 6. Library preparation tagged each individual cDNA molecule with a unique molecular identifier. TCRdb used MiXCR to reprocess the 5' RACE reads, holding one entry per CDR3 protein. The sample yields tens of thousands of distinct CDR3 sequences, more than 15% seen once. V is TRBV12-3 or TRBV12-4 and J is TRBJ2-7, with 8 positions matching TRBD1. This clonotype was obtained from a female donor in good health. CDR3: CASRRDRRTYEQYF. Here the CDR3 DNA reads TGTGCCAGCAGACGGGACAGGCGAACCTACGAGCAGTACTTC.